These T cell receptor beta chains were read from a single sample in a study of T cell responses to AZD1222 COVID-19 vaccine. Measured with immunoSEQ multiplex PCR; TCRdb has only the in-frame clones, and not every one. The sample includes about 88,000 clones, 70% to 90% of them seen just once. The starting material was peripheral blood, obtained 28 days after the second AZD1222 dose. The source of these receptors is an adult who received the AZD1222 COVID-19 vaccine. The CDR3 runs from the conserved cysteine through the conserved F or W. The D gene is left open where the match is weak. Rows give clone size only sometimes, using once, few, many, or a class for an expanded clone.

TRBV2	.	TRBJ2-7	.	TGTGCCAGCAGAGGGGACGGGCCCTACGAGCAGTACTTC	CASRGDGPYEQYF
TRBV15	.	TRBJ2-1	TRBD1	TGTGCCACCACCCGGGACAGGGTGAGGAATGAGCAGTTCTTC	CATTRDRVRNEQFF
TRBV5-1	.	TRBJ2-1	TRBD1	TGCGCCAGCAGCTTGGGCCGGTCCCGGGACAGTGGCTGGTATGAGCAGTTCTTC	CASSLGRSRDSGWYEQFF
TRBV2	few	TRBJ2-4	.	TGTGCCAGCCAGGACGGGGCAGCCAAAAACATTCAGTACTTC	CASQDGAAKNIQYF
TRBV3-1/TRBV3-2	.	TRBJ1-1	TRBD1	TGTGCCAGCAGCCAATTTGACAGGGCGGATGGTGAAGCTTTCTTT	CASSQFDRADGEAFF
TRBV7-9	.	TRBJ1-5	TRBD1	TGTGCCAGCAGCCCTGGGACAGCAGATTCCTATAGCAATCAGCCCCAGCATTTT	CASSPGTADSYSNQPQHF
TRBV6-5	.	TRBJ2-3	TRBD2	TGTGCCAGCAGTTCCCCGGGGGGGCAGACAGATACGCAGTATTTT	CASSSPGGQTDTQYF
TRBV12-5	.	TRBJ1-4	.	TGTGCTAGTGCCATTGGGGTGGAAGAAAAACTGTTTTTT	CASAIGVEEKLFF
TRBV14	.	TRBJ2-3	.	TGTGCCAGCAGCCAATTCAGACGGAGTCGCACAGATACGCAGTATTTT	CASSQFRRSRTDTQYF
TRBV5-1	.	TRBJ2-5	TRBD2	TGCGCCAGCAGCCTGCAAAGCGGGGCCCGAGAGACCCAGTACTTC	CASSLQSGARETQYF
TRBV7-9	.	TRBJ2-1	TRBD1	TGTGCCAGCACCACGACAGGGGCCAGCTACAATGAGCAGTTCTTC	CASTTTGASYNEQFF
TRBV6-5	.	TRBJ1-2	.	TGTGCCAGCAGCCCCGAGGCAAGGTATGGCTACACCTTC	CASSPEARYGYTF
TRBV7-6	.	TRBJ2-5	.	TGTGCCAGCAGCTTAGCCCGAGATGGTGACACTGACCTCCAAGAGACCCAGTACTTC	CASSLARDGDTDLQETQYF
TRBV6-5	.	TRBJ1-4	.	TGTGCCAGCAGCCCGAACCGTGAAAAACTGTTTTTT	CASSPNREKLFF
TRBV2	once	TRBJ1-5	.	TGTGCCAGCAGTCGGACGATGGAGCCCGGACAGCCCCAGCATTTT	CASSRTMEPGQPQHF